The 9 T cell receptor beta chains below all came from one sample that was sequenced in a study of T cell repertoires in ileal Crohn's disease. Libraries were prepared by immunoSEQ multiplex PCR; TCRdb keeps only in-frame clonotypes and omits some of them. The sample records some 10,000 clones, under 80% being singletons. The material sequenced was ileal tissue. These receptors were obtained from an adult with Crohn's disease.

This clone was recorded once. V is TRBV5-1 and J is TRBJ1-1; 7 positions agree with TRBD1. Germline V gene data show CDR1 as SGHRS and CDR2 as YFSETQ. This CDR3 is 15 amino acids long. Trimming took 4 bases from V and 1 from J; bases not matched to a gene: 7. This CDR3 reads CASSTSGTANTEAFF. The CDR3 DNA reads as TGCGCCAGCAGCACCTCGGGGACAGCGAACACTGAAGCTTTCTTT.

As concerns this clone: One junction end does not reproduce the germline sequence, and a read error may be involved. V is TRBV7-7 and J is TRBJ2-5; tentative D call: TRBD1 (6 bases). The DNA end is more similar to TRBJ2-7, so the J call may be wrong. Germline V CDR1 and CDR2: SSHAT, FNYEAQ (reference sequence). There are 13 residues in the CDR3. The CDR3 protein is CASSFGQGNEQYF. In DNA form, the CDR3 reads TGTGCTAGCAGCTTCGGTCAGGGGAACGAGCAGTACTTC.

A single count supports this clone. This chain connects TRBV6-1 to TRBJ1-3, with 10 bases that match TRBD1. Germline lookup yields CDR1 MNHNS and CDR2 SASEGT. This CDR3 has 15 amino acids. Germline trimming cut 5 bases from V and 2 bases from J; bases unmatched to any gene: 3. Here the CDR3 DNA reads TGTGCCAGCAGTCGAGGACAGGGGGCTGGAAACACCATATATTTT. This sequence encodes CASSRGQGAGNTIYF.

The chain has TRBV19 and TRBJ1-5, with 7 bases identical to TRBD1. Germline V lookup: CDR1 LNHDA, CDR2 SQIVND (reference sequence). After removal of 5 bases from V and 6 bases from J, the junction contained 13 bases not matched to a gene. CDR3 length equals 16 residues. The CDR3 sequence is CASSPPEGATSQPQHF. CDR3 in DNA: TGTGCCAGTAGTCCTCCGGAGGGGGCGACAAGTCAGCCCCAGCATTTT.

The chain links TRBV9 to TRBJ2-7; 8 bases map to TRBD2. The germline CDR1 and CDR2 sequences are SGDLS and YYNGEE. Germline trimming cut 0 bases from V and 2 bases from J; bases unmatched to any gene: 4. This CDR3 is built from 15 residues. CDR3 coding DNA: TGTGCCAGCAGCGTAGCGGGAGCGGGGGCCTACGAGCAGTACTTC. Protein sequence: CASSVAGAGAYEQYF.

To note about this clone: A read error may account for a junction end that differs from germline. The CDR3 nucleotides read TGTACTAGTGGTCTTATACAGCGGAATTCACCCCTCCACTTT. This gives the protein CTSGLIQRNSPLHF. The V and J genes are TRBV12-5 and TRBJ1-6; D not resolved. The CDR3 covers 14 residues. The germline V gene has CDR1 LGHNT and CDR2 FRNRAP. The full variable domain, in which reference TRBV12-5 and TRBJ1-6 provide the parts outside the CDR3, is DARVTQTPRHKVTEMGQEVTMRCQPILGHNTVFWYRQTMMQGLELLAYFRNRAPLDDSGMPKDRFSAEMPDATLATLKIQPSEPRDSAVYFCTSGLIQRNSPLHFGNGTRLTVT.

The chain links TRBV7-8 to TRBJ2-1; D is possibly TRBD2 (6 bases). This CDR3 comprises 12 residues. The germline CDR1 and CDR2 sequences are SGHVS and FQNEAQ. Trimming removed 6 bases from V and 10 bases from J, with 13 bases in between. The CDR3 region is CASRPSVGEQFF. As DNA, the CDR3 is TGTGCCAGCAGACCTAGCGTAGGCGAGCAGTTCTTC.

The CDR3 nucleotides read TGTGCCAGCAGTTCCCCTTACACTGAAGCTTTCTTT. Translating gives CASSSPYTEAFF. V and J are TRBV27 and TRBJ1-1, with D hard to call. CDR1 MNHEY and CDR2 SMNVEV come from the germline V gene (reference sequence). The V end was cut by 4 bases, the J end by 3 bases, with 6 bases between. The CDR3 totals 12 residues.

In DNA form, the CDR3 reads TGTGCCAGCAGAATACTAGCGGGGGGCCGAGAGACCCAGTACTTC. Its protein product is CASRILAGGRETQYF. The J gene is TRBJ2-5, the V gene TRBV7-9; the match to TRBD2 covers 12 bases. The CDR3 extends over 15 amino acids. V trimming: 6 bases; J trimming: 4 bases; junction bases outside the gene matches: 6. Germline lookup yields CDR1 SEHNR and CDR2 FQNEAQ (reference sequence).